The rows below give T cell receptor beta chains drawn from one sample of a study of blood T cells in healthy people across ages. In TCRdb, the 5' RACE reads were re-called with MiXCR into one record per CDR3 protein. The sample lists 1.5 million to 2 million distinct CDR3 sequences, 39% occurring once. Input material: blood. All receptors come from a human donor in good health. CDR3s leave out the opening cysteine and the closing phenylalanine or tryptophan. Fields, in order: V gene, J gene, CDR3 length, clone size, CDR3 protein. Rows give clone size only sometimes, using once, few, many, or a class for an expanded clone.

V: TRBV5-1; J: TRBJ2-7; length: 13; size: NA; CDR3: ASSSSTGSAYEQY
V: TRBV4-3; J: TRBJ2-3; length: 12; size: NA; CDR3: ASSQEVRIDTQY
V: TRBV6-5; J: TRBJ1-1; length: 14; size: NA; CDR3: ASSYSSWPGNTEAF
V: TRBV6-2/TRBV6-3; J: TRBJ2-1; length: 14; size: NA; CDR3: ASSYWQRGAYNEQF
V: TRBV7-9; J: TRBJ1-2; length: 12; size: NA; CDR3: ASSASGQGYGYT
V: TRBV7-2; J: TRBJ1-2; length: 15; size: few; CDR3: ASSLNGGQGSNYGYT
V: TRBV5-5; J: TRBJ2-1; length: 10; size: few; CDR3: ASSSVGDEQF
V: TRBV20-1; J: TRBJ2-1; length: 15; size: NA; CDR3: SALAGAGRGSYNEQF
V: TRBV18; J: TRBJ2-7; length: 15; size: few; CDR3: ASSPLKGRWSSYEQY
V: TRBV20-1; J: TRBJ1-2; length: 12; size: NA; CDR3: SARSTDRAYGYT
V: TRBV29-1; J: TRBJ2-1; length: 11; size: NA; CDR3: SVDPTWGNEQF
V: TRBV7-3; J: TRBJ2-1; length: 13; size: NA; CDR3: ASSPSGGAGKTQF
V: TRBV7-2; J: TRBJ1-5; length: 12; size: NA; CDR3: ASSLRDSGQPQH
V: TRBV4-2; J: TRBJ2-3; length: 14; size: NA; CDR3: ASSVISGGIVDTQY
V: TRBV24-1; J: TRBJ2-7; length: 10; size: few; CDR3: ATSEPTGEQY
V: TRBV4-3; J: TRBJ2-3; length: 14; size: few; CDR3: ASSQTPGQGADTQY
V: TRBV7-2; J: TRBJ1-1; length: 10; size: NA; CDR3: ASSFLVAEAF
V: TRBV20-1; J: TRBJ2-5; length: 15; size: few; CDR3: SARPPFSGGLQETQY
V: TRBV29-1; J: TRBJ1-4; length: 12; size: few; CDR3: SANLGGPNEKLF
V: TRBV7-9; J: TRBJ1-1; length: 12; size: NA; CDR3: ASSLAIGDTEAF
V: TRBV9; J: TRBJ2-7; length: 13; size: few; CDR3: ASSVGPLPPYEQY
V: TRBV5-5; J: TRBJ2-5; length: 11; size: NA; CDR3: ASSYSVLREQY
V: TRBV5-6; J: NA; length: 10; size: few; CDR3: ASSLRFVEQY
V: TRBV4-2; J: TRBJ2-5; length: 14; size: NA; CDR3: ASSQVLAGGQETQY
V: TRBV14; J: TRBJ1-2; length: 12; size: once; CDR3: ASSQQTSGVGYT
V: TRBV7-2; J: TRBJ2-3; length: 16; size: few; CDR3: ASSRPSLAGGQGDTQY
V: TRBV7-6; J: TRBJ2-5; length: 16; size: NA; CDR3: ASSSEQGPLPRQETQY
V: TRBV14; J: TRBJ1-2; length: 13; size: few; CDR3: ASSQAGGSLYGYT
V: TRBV5-1; J: TRBJ2-7; length: 13; size: few; CDR3: ASSLTADSPYEQY
V: TRBV20-1; J: TRBJ1-2; length: 14; size: NA; CDR3: SAASGRDRRLNGYT
V: TRBV7-9; J: TRBJ2-1; length: 16; size: NA; CDR3: AGSLDLSFAGWDNEQF
V: TRBV9; J: TRBJ2-7; length: 12; size: NA; CDR3: ASSGGTTSYEQY
V: TRBV12-3/TRBV12-4; J: TRBJ2-1; length: 14; size: NA; CDR3: ASTKRVETSYNEKF
V: TRBV15; J: TRBJ2-5; length: 13; size: few; CDR3: ATTRLAGGQETQY
V: TRBV7-2; J: TRBJ1-1; length: 13; size: few; CDR3: ASSLWQGPSTEAF
V: TRBV7-2; J: TRBJ2-5; length: 13; size: NA; CDR3: ASSPGGAAKETQY
V: TRBV15; J: TRBJ1-1; length: 13; size: few; CDR3: ATSINKAKNTEAF
V: TRBV30; J: TRBJ1-5; length: 12; size: NA; CDR3: ACATGDLYQPQH
V: TRBV10-3; J: NA; length: 11; size: NA; CDR3: AIRGQGAYEQY
V: TRBV18; J: TRBJ2-1; length: 13; size: few; CDR3: ASSGDSKPYNEQF
V: TRBV28; J: TRBJ1-2; length: 10; size: NA; CDR3: ASRGQGLGYT
V: TRBV7-2; J: TRBJ1-2; length: 11; size: few; CDR3: ASSTYGDYGYT
V: TRBV4-1; J: TRBJ2-2; length: 12; size: NA; CDR3: ASSHAQGSGELF
V: TRBV27; J: TRBJ1-1; length: 12; size: few; CDR3: ASSLSWQRLEAF
V: TRBV10-3; J: TRBJ2-2; length: 10; size: NA; CDR3: ANNGGTGELF
V: TRBV20-1; J: TRBJ1-2; length: 12; size: NA; CDR3: SLKGSGGRYGYT
V: TRBV5-1; J: TRBJ2-3; length: 12; size: NA; CDR3: ASYAGRQTDTQY
V: TRBV7-2; J: TRBJ1-2; length: 14; size: NA; CDR3: ASSLVVARPLYGYT
V: TRBV29-1; J: TRBJ2-7; length: 12; size: NA; CDR3: SVALKLANYEQY
V: TRBV4-1; J: TRBJ1-6; length: 14; size: few; CDR3: ASSHPGQGNNSPLH
V: TRBV12-3/TRBV12-4; J: TRBJ1-2; length: 10; size: many; CDR3: ASSLTGVGYT
V: TRBV7-3; J: TRBJ2-1; length: 13; size: NA; CDR3: ASSPAKVFYNEQF
V: TRBV7-3; J: TRBJ2-5; length: 7; size: NA; CDR3: AKGETQY
V: TRBV20-1; J: TRBJ1-5; length: 19; size: NA; CDR3: SARGWRVGTGDFDSNQPQH
V: TRBV5-1; J: TRBJ1-1; length: 12; size: NA; CDR3: ASSLDGMDTEAF
V: TRBV28; J: TRBJ2-7; length: 13; size: NA; CDR3: ASSFAASGAWEQY
V: TRBV27; J: TRBJ1-6; length: 13; size: once; CDR3: ASRERDVYNSPLH
V: TRBV12-3/TRBV12-4; J: TRBJ2-1; length: 10; size: NA; CDR3: ASSGVENEQF